These 22 T cell receptor beta chains share one sample of origin, sequenced in a study of blood T cell repertoires in COVID-19. The data were produced by immunoSEQ multiplex PCR, yet TCRdb's version contains in-frame clones alone and is incomplete. The repertoire holds roughly 450,000 clones, with 90% as singletons. The sample comprised PBMCs or T cells enriched from blood (not recorded which). These receptors were obtained from a young man who had recovered from COVID-19.

The rearrangement links TRBV28 to TRBJ1-5; tentatively, D is TRBD1 (6 bases). Trimming took off 8 bases at V and 0 bases at J, with 23 bases between the two ends. This CDR3 spans 18 amino acids. Looked up from germline, CDR1 is MDHEN and CDR2 is SYDVKM. CDR3 protein: CASLAPRDITDSNQPQHF. The CDR3 DNA is TGTGCCAGCCTTGCCCCCCGGGACATTACTGATAGCAATCAGCCCCAGCATTTT.

The chain joins TRBV9 to TRBJ1-1, with 8 bases lining up with TRBD1. Germline CDR1 SGDLS, CDR2 YYNGEE. This CDR3 has 15 amino acids. V shed 3 bases and J 3 bases; nucleotides not matched to a gene: 7. The CDR3 reads CASSANQGAYTEAFF. The DNA of the CDR3 is TGTGCCAGCAGCGCAAATCAGGGGGCTTACACTGAAGCTTTCTTT.

CDR3 sequence: CASSQVPGGKAFF. CDR3 sequence (DNA): TGTGCCAGCAGCCAAGTCCCAGGGGGAAAAGCTTTCTTT. This sequence joins TRBV3-1 (or the pseudogene TRBV3-2) and TRBJ1-1; 7 nucleotides align to TRBD1. V was pared by 1 base and J by 9 bases, with 5 bases of the junction left unmatched. Germline CDR1 reads LGHDT; CDR2 reads YNNKEL (reference sequence). This CDR3 has 13 residues.

The rearrangement uses TRBV2 and TRBJ1-2; D gene unclear. Germline V gene sequence: CDR1 SNHLY, CDR2 FYNNEI. CDR3 size: 15 residues. With 2 bases removed from V and 0 bases from J, the gap between germline ends came to 10 bases. In DNA form, the CDR3 reads TGTGCCAGCAGTGAATCCCGAAGAGCTAACTATGGCTACACCTTC. It encodes CASSESRRANYGYTF. Full variable domain (outside the CDR3, taken from reference TRBV2 and TRBJ1-2): EPEVTQTPSHQVTQMGQEVILRCVPISNHLYFYWYRQILGQKVEFLVSFYNNEISEKSEIFDDQFSVERPDGSNFTLKIRSTKLEDSAMYFCASSESRRANYGYTFGSGTRLTVV.

The genes are TRBV27 and TRBJ2-5; D might be TRBD2 (8 bases). Looked up from germline, CDR1 is MNHEY and CDR2 is SMNVEV (reference sequence). Trimming left V 3 bases short and J 5 bases short, with 16 bases between. The CDR3 spans 15 residues. Here the CDR3 reads CASSFGRGRRETQYF. DNA of the CDR3: TGTGCCAGCAGTTTCGGGAGGGGGCGTCGTGAGACCCAGTACTTC.

The chain uses TRBV4-2 and TRBJ1-2; D ambiguous. The CDR3 is 14 residues long. Germline V gene sequence: CDR1 LGHNA, CDR2 YNFKEQ. V lost 0 bases and J 8 bases, leaving 13 bases between the germline ends. CDR3 sequence (DNA): TGTGCCAGCAGCCAAGATATGCCGCTAACGGGCTACACCTTC. Protein product: CASSQDMPLTGYTF.

The V and J genes are TRBV5-1 and TRBJ1-2; D is perhaps TRBD1 (5 bases). The CDR3 runs 14 residues. V lost 5 bases to trimming and J lost 8 bases, with 19 bases between them. The germline gives CDR1 SGHRS, CDR2 YFSETQ. The CDR3 DNA is TGCGCCAGCAGTACTACATTGGGGGGAGGCGGCTACACCTTC. Its protein product is CASSTTLGGGGYTF.

This chain links TRBV5-1 with TRBJ2-2; TRBD1 matches at 7 bases. Looked up from germline, CDR1 is SGHRS and CDR2 is YFSETQ. The CDR3 loop spans 16 amino acids. V shed 4 bases and J 2 bases; nucleotides not matched to a gene: 8. CDR3 DNA sequence: TGCGCCAGCAGCCTCGGACACAGGGGAAACACCGGGGAGCTGTTTTTT. Its protein is CASSLGHRGNTGELFF.

This clone showed up just once. The gene calls are TRBV7-9 and TRBJ2-7; 9 bases align to TRBD2. The CDR3 length is 15 residues. Germline trimming cut 5 bases from V and 1 base from J; bases unmatched to any gene: 6. Germline CDR1 is SEHNR and CDR2 is FQNEAQ (reference sequence). The CDR3 protein is CASSQLLAGSYEQYF. The CDR3 DNA sequence: TGTGCCAGCAGCCAACTACTAGCGGGTTCCTACGAGCAGTACTTC. The whole variable domain, remainder taken from reference TRBV7-9 and TRBJ2-7, is DTGVSQNPRHKITKRGQNVTFRCDPISEHNRLYWYRQTLGQGPEFLTYFQNEAQLEKSRLLSDRFSAERPKGSFSTLEIQRTEQGDSAMYLCASSQLLAGSYEQYFGPGTRLTVT.

With respect to this clone: Other DNA sequences in this specimen translate into the identical CDR3. The V gene is TRBV5-1, the J gene TRBJ2-7; 13 bases agree with TRBD2. Per germline, CDR1 SGHRS and CDR2 YFSETQ. The CDR3 spans 16 residues. V trimming: 4 bases; J trimming: 0 bases; junction bases outside the gene matches: 4. CDR3 region: CASSPGTSGISYEQYF. The CDR3 coding sequence is TGCGCCAGCAGCCCTGGGACTAGCGGGATCTCCTACGAGCAGTACTTC.

V gene TRBV6-4 combines with J gene TRBJ1-5; the D is unclear. Trimming took 2 bases from V and 1 from J, leaving 9 bases between them. The CDR3 sequence is 15 residues long. The germline CDR1 and CDR2 sequences are MRHNA and SNTAGT. CDR3 region: CASSDQPGSNQPQHF. The CDR3 bases are TGTGCCAGCAGTGACCAGCCGGGGAGCAATCAGCCCCAGCATTTT.

The V call is TRBV6-5, the J call TRBJ1-5; unclear D gene. CDR1 is MNHEY and CDR2 is SVGAGI in the germline V gene. V lost 2 bases to trimming and J lost 7 bases, with 15 bases between them. The CDR3 runs to 15 residues. CDR3 amino acids: CASSYEYSGRQPQHF. The CDR3 DNA is TGTGCCAGCAGTTACGAGTACTCGGGAAGGCAGCCCCAGCATTTT.

V gene TRBV2 combines with J gene TRBJ2-2, with a weak D call TRBD2 (7 bases). CDR3 size: 14 residues. The ends were cut back, 7 bases at V and 5 bases at J, with 14 bases in the middle. CDR1 and CDR2 (germline): SNHLY, FYNNEI. The CDR3 sequence is CASIEGGGTGELFF. CDR3 sequence (DNA): TGTGCCAGCATCGAGGGAGGGGGAACCGGGGAGCTGTTTTTT.

V usage is TRBV27 and J usage is TRBJ2-7, with 7 bases aligning to TRBD2. With 5 bases clipped from V and 4 bases from J, the junction kept 5 bases outside the gene matches. The CDR3 totals 13 residues. Per the germline V gene, CDR1 is MNHEY and CDR2 is SMNVEV (reference sequence). CDR3 residues: CASSRSSGYEQYF. Written as DNA, the CDR3 is TGTGCCAGCAGTAGGTCTAGCGGATACGAGCAGTACTTC.

This chain links TRBV6-5 with TRBJ2-7; D possibly corresponds to TRBD1 (6 bases). The CDR3 is 15 amino acids. Germline CDR1 is MNHEY and CDR2 is SVGAGI. V lost 7 bases and J 0 bases, leaving 16 bases between the germline ends. CDR3 region: CASTLDRRSSYEQYF. DNA for the CDR3: TGTGCCAGCACCCTCGACAGGAGAAGCTCCTACGAGCAGTACTTC.

The rearrangement uses TRBV29-1 and TRBJ1-6; 8 bases are a match to TRBD1. The CDR3 runs 14 residues. Germline CDR1 reads SQVTM; CDR2 reads ANQGSEA. Losses at the gene ends were 7 bases for V and 6 bases for J; bases not matched to a gene: 8. The CDR3 is CSARTGKSNSPLHF. In DNA, the CDR3 is TGCAGCGCCCGGACAGGGAAGAGTAATTCACCCCTCCACTTT.

V gene TRBV19 combines with J gene TRBJ2-4; 8 bases line up with TRBD1. The J segment lost 2 bases and the V segment lost 4 bases, leaving 10 bases of the junction unmatched. This CDR3 is built from 17 residues. Per the germline V gene, CDR1 is LNHDA and CDR2 is SQIVND (reference sequence). The DNA of the CDR3 is TGTGCCAGTAGTACCTCAGGGGGCCTGGTAACCAAAAACATTCAGTACTTC. Its translation: CASSTSGGLVTKNIQYF. The full variable domain, rest sourced from reference TRBV19 and TRBJ2-4, is DGGITQSPKYLFRKEGQNVTLSCEQNLNHDAMYWYRQDPGQGLRLIYYSQIVNDFQKGDIAEGYSVSREKKESFPLTVTSAQKNPTAFYLCASSTSGGLVTKNIQYFGAGTRLSVL.

The V and J genes are TRBV10-1 and TRBJ2-1; 8 positions agree with TRBD2. This CDR3 spans 14 amino acids. Unmatched junction bases numbered 9, after V lost 8 bases and J lost 6 bases. The germline gives CDR1 WNHNN, CDR2 SYGVQD (reference sequence). The CDR3 DNA is TGCGCCAGCGGATTCGGGAGGGCTCGCAATGAGCAGTTCTTC. It specifies CASGFGRARNEQFF.

Comment on this clone: One end of the junction does not line up with germline, which may come from a read error. The chain couples TRBV5-1 to TRBJ1-2; TRBD1 aligns across 9 bases. The CDR3 contains 11 residues. CDR1 SGHRS and CDR2 YFSETQ come from the germline V gene. The CDR3 DNA is TGCGCCAGCAGCTCGGGACAGGGCTTCACCTTC. As protein: CASSSGQGFTF.

The gene calls are TRBV5-1 and TRBJ2-5; 16 bases are a match to TRBD2. This CDR3 comprises 17 residues. Per the germline V gene, CDR1 is SGHRS and CDR2 is YFSETQ. Losses at the gene ends were 5 bases for V and 5 bases for J; bases not matched to a gene: 9. CDR3 DNA: TGCGCCAGCAGACCGGGACTAGCGGGAGGGCCGGGGGAGACCCAGTACTTC. The encoded protein is CASRPGLAGGPGETQYF.

The rearrangement joins TRBV18 to TRBJ1-2, with D perhaps TRBD1 (6 bases). The CDR3 contains 17 residues. V shed 2 bases and J shed 6 bases, with 22 bases lying between them. The V gene's germline CDR1 is KGHSH and CDR2 LQKENI. CDR3 coding DNA: TGTGCCAGCTCACCATATGGGACACCCTCGGGGGGCGATGGCTACACCTTC. Translation gives CASSPYGTPSGGDGYTF.

This clone was seen a single time. The V and J genes are TRBV19 and TRBJ1-5; a weak D match, TRBD1 (5 bases). Germline loops: CDR1 LNHDA, CDR2 SQIVND (reference sequence). The CDR3 is 12 amino acids. Trimming took off 10 bases at V and 3 bases at J, with 10 bases between the two ends. The CDR3 DNA reads TGTGCCACCAGACAGTACAATCAGCCCCAGCATTTT. Protein sequence: CATRQYNQPQHF.